Presented here are 24 T cell receptor beta chains from one specimen sequenced in a study of Graves' ophthalmopathy and Graves' hyperthyroidism. RNA transcripts were the source from which TCR beta CDR3 regions were amplified. HTBI-primed RT-PCR formed the first round, and a multiplex PCR formed the second. MiXCR, applied by TCRdb to the multiplex PCR reads, yields one record per CDR3 protein. The top ten clones hold 3% to 4% of a sample with 600,000 to 700,000 distinct CDR3 sequences, about 38% of them seen once. Sequenced: peripheral blood. These receptors were obtained from an adult man with Graves' ophthalmopathy.

Ten or more counts support this clonotype. This rearrangement joins TRBV2 to TRBJ1-1, with 7 bases that match TRBD1. The CDR3 contains 15 residues. From germline, CDR1 is SNHLY and CDR2 FYNNEI. Germline trimming cut 2 bases from V and 1 base from J; bases unmatched to any gene: 4. The CDR3 spells CASSERTGRNTEAFF. The CDR3 DNA is TGTGCCAGCAGTGAAAGGACAGGCAGGAACACTGAAGCTTTCTTT.

This clonotype has at least ten counts. The chain couples TRBV29-1 to TRBJ1-3, with 8 positions matching TRBD1. The CDR3 runs to 12 residues. J lost 4 bases, V lost 7 bases, and 3 bases had no gene match. Germline V lookup: CDR1 SQVTM, CDR2 ANQGSEA. CDR3 DNA: TGCAGCGCCGGGACAGGAGGAAACACCATATATTTT. Translated: CSAGTGGNTIYF.

Ten or more counts support this clonotype. The chain couples TRBV2 to TRBJ1-4; perhaps TRBD1 as D (6 bases). This CDR3 has 15 residues. The germline gives CDR1 SNHLY, CDR2 FYNNEI. V was trimmed by 9 bases and J by 4 bases, leaving 18 bases between them. This chain's CDR3 is CASKMAGANNEKLFF. The CDR3 coding sequence is TGTGCCAGTAAAATGGCGGGGGCGAATAATGAAAAACTGTTTTTT.

This clonotype was observed many times. The CDR3 DNA sequence: TGTGCCAGTAGGGACAGGGCGACCTTGGAGCAGTACTTC. This sequence encodes CASRDRATLEQYF. This chain uses TRBV19 with TRBJ2-7; 8 bases map to TRBD1. Looked up from germline, CDR1 is LNHDA and CDR2 is SQIVND (reference sequence). V was pared by 6 bases and J by 7 bases, with 8 bases of the junction left unmatched. CDR3 length: 13 residues.

V is TRBV7-9 and J is TRBJ1-6; D call uncertain. The CDR3 covers 14 residues. Germline V gives CDR1 SEHNR, CDR2 FQNEAQ (reference sequence). Trimming shortened V by 9 bases and J by 8 bases, and 17 bases separated the two germline ends. This CDR3 is CASGRTGRDSPLHF. CDR3 coding DNA: TGTGCCAGTGGGCGCACCGGACGGGATTCACCCCTCCACTTT.

To note about this clonotype: No conserved phenylalanine or tryptophan is present at the end of the CDR3, so a read error is the likely explanation. V is TRBV5-1 and J is TRBJ2-7, with D unresolved. The germline V gene encodes CDR1 SGHRS and CDR2 YFSETQ. This CDR3 is built from 11 residues. Trimming removed 3 bases at V and 3 bases at J, with 4 bases between. The CDR3 DNA follows: TGCGCCAGCAGCTGGAACTACGAGCAGTACTGC. Encoded protein: CASSWNYEQYC.

The rearrangement links TRBV20-1 to TRBJ2-7; 7 nucleotides agree with TRBD1. The germline V gene encodes CDR1 DFQATT and CDR2 SNEGSKA (reference sequence). The CDR3 totals 14 residues. J was trimmed by 0 bases and V by 3 bases; bases with no gene match: 5. CDR3 DNA sequence: TGCAGTGCTAGTGTCCGGACAGGCTCCTACGAGCAGTACTTC. This translates into CSASVRTGSYEQYF.

The chain carries TRBV15 and TRBJ1-5; 7 bases map to TRBD1. Germline loops: CDR1 LNHNV, CDR2 YYDKDF (reference sequence). CDR3 size: 15 residues. V lost 0 bases, J lost 2 bases, and 1 base stayed unmatched. CDR3 nucleotide sequence: TGTGCCACCAGCAGAGAAGGACAGGGCAATCAGCCCCAGCATTTT. The encoded protein is CATSREGQGNQPQHF.

This chain links TRBV29-1 with TRBJ1-1; D not certain. The CDR3 sequence is 10 residues long. Trimming shortened V by 4 bases and J by 10 bases, and 10 bases separated the two germline ends. CDR1 and CDR2 (germline): SQVTM, ANQGSEA. The CDR3: CSVGLAGAFF. The CDR3 DNA reads TGCAGCGTTGGACTAGCGGGAGCTTTCTTT. The whole variable domain, filled in from reference TRBV29-1 and TRBJ1-1, reads SAVISQKPSRDICQRGTSLTIQCQVDSQVTMMFWYRQQPGQSLTLIATANQGSEATYESGFVIDKFPISRPNLTFSTLTVSNMSPEDSSIYLCSVGLAGAFFGQGTRLTVV.

This clonotype has at least ten counts. This chain links TRBV2 with TRBJ1-1; 10 nucleotides line up with TRBD1. This CDR3 region has 14 residues. V lost 6 bases, J lost 4 bases, and 5 bases stayed unmatched. CDR1 and CDR2 from the germline V gene are SNHLY and FYNNEI. The DNA of the CDR3 is TGTGCCAGCAGGGTGGACAGGGGGACCACTGAAGCTTTCTTT. Amino acid sequence: CASRVDRGTTEAFF.

The chain links TRBV28 to TRBJ2-5; 10 bases map to TRBD2. Germline V gene sequence: CDR1 MDHEN, CDR2 SYDVKM. V was clipped by 5 bases and J by 4 bases; unmatched bases: 7. The CDR3 has 15 amino acids. The CDR3 protein is CASSPLAGVRETQYF. The CDR3 DNA reads TGTGCCAGCAGTCCGCTAGCGGGAGTTCGAGAGACCCAGTACTTC.

The genes are TRBV6-5 and TRBJ1-1; D ambiguous. CDR3 length: 12 amino acids. V lost 8 bases, J lost 3 bases, and 10 bases lay in between. The germline CDR1 and CDR2 sequences are MNHEY and SVGAGI. As DNA, the CDR3 is TGTGCCAGCCGTGACGGAGACACTGAAGCTTTCTTT. Its protein product is CASRDGDTEAFF.

The J gene is TRBJ2-5, the V gene TRBV29-1; D gene unclear. The V gene's germline CDR1 is SQVTM and CDR2 ANQGSEA. V lost 0 bases and J lost 0, with 8 bases in between. This CDR3 is 14 amino acids long. The CDR3 protein is CSVEDLAYQETQYF. The CDR3, as DNA: TGCAGCGTTGAAGATCTGGCGTACCAAGAGACCCAGTACTTC.

The CDR3 loop is CSARLIGPDTQYF. As DNA, the CDR3 is TGCAGTGCTAGACTAATTGGCCCAGATACGCAGTATTTT. V gene TRBV20-1 combines with J gene TRBJ2-3, with D hard to call. V was clipped by 2 bases and J by 4 bases, with 10 bases between them. From germline, CDR1 is DFQATT and CDR2 SNEGSKA (reference sequence). This CDR3 comprises 13 residues.

In this sample, this clonotype turned up once. A single base separates this from a much larger clone, so it may be a read error. The chain has TRBV5-1 and TRBJ1-4; 7 nucleotides match TRBD1. The length of the CDR3 is 14 residues. Germline loops: CDR1 SGHRS, CDR2 YFSETQ. After removal of 7 bases from V and 5 bases from J, the junction contained 8 bases not matched to a gene. The CDR3 loop reads CASGPGQENEKLFF. In DNA, the CDR3 is TGCGCCAGCGGTCCCGGACAGGAGAATGAAAAACTGTTTTTT.

This clonotype has a handful of counts. The rearrangement joins TRBV2 to TRBJ1-3; D gene unclear. This CDR3 is built from 14 residues. Germline lookup yields CDR1 SNHLY and CDR2 FYNNEI. V lost 5 bases and J lost 4, with 12 bases in between. The CDR3 here is CASSSPARGNTIYF. CDR3 in DNA: TGTGCCAGCAGTTCACCGGCAAGGGGAAACACCATATATTTT.

This clonotype was seen a handful of times. CDR3: CATLTGSSLPAGGYTF. The DNA for the CDR3 is TGTGCCACCTTGACAGGGAGCTCCCTCCCGGCTGGTGGCTACACCTTC. The chain joins TRBV12-3 or TRBV12-4 to TRBJ1-2; the match to TRBD1 covers 7 bases. There are 16 residues in the CDR3. Trimming at V came to 10 bases and at J to 7 bases, leaving 21 bases not matched to a gene.

In regard to this clonotype: A much larger clone differs by one base, so this may be a read error. The chain is built from TRBV7-9 and TRBJ1-1; TRBD1 matches at 8 bases. The CDR3 runs 15 residues. Germline assignment: CDR1 SEHNR and CDR2 FQNEAQ (reference sequence). The ends lost 5 bases at V and 6 bases at J; junction bases unmatched: 11. The CDR3 nucleotides read TGTGCCAGCAGCACCCGGACAGGGAGCGCCCCTGAAGCTTTCTTT. This codes for CASSTRTGSAPEAFF. The entire variable domain, with the rest obtained from reference TRBV7-9 and TRBJ1-1, is as follows: DTGVSQNPRHKITKRGQNVTFRCDPISEHNRLYWYRQTLGQGPEFLTYFQNEAQLEKSRLLSDRFSAERPKGSFSTLEIQRTEQGDSAMYLCASSTRTGSAPEAFFGQGTRLTVV.

This clonotype was recorded a few times. The V and J genes are TRBV5-1 and TRBJ1-6; D is perhaps TRBD1 (5 bases). V was cut by 2 bases and J by 0 bases, with 15 bases left in between. The CDR3 extends over 18 amino acids. CDR1 is SGHRS, CDR2 YFSETQ, per germline. The CDR3 sequence is CASSFTGVRSSYNSPLHF. The CDR3 DNA sequence: TGCGCCAGCAGCTTCACAGGAGTACGAAGCTCCTATAATTCACCCCTCCACTTT.

This clonotype has a count of ten or more. This chain connects TRBV19 to TRBJ2-7, with D hard to call. Germline V gene data show CDR1 as LNHDA and CDR2 as SQIVND (reference sequence). V gave up 2 bases and J gave up 3 bases, with 8 bases separating them. This CDR3 region has 13 residues. The CDR3 protein is CASSIRGHYEQYF. DNA of the CDR3: TGTGCCAGTAGTATACGTGGTCACTACGAGCAGTACTTC. The complete variable domain, with remaining parts taken from reference TRBV19 and TRBJ2-7, reads DGGITQSPKYLFRKEGQNVTLSCEQNLNHDAMYWYRQDPGQGLRLIYYSQIVNDFQKGDIAEGYSVSREKKESFPLTVTSAQKNPTAFYLCASSIRGHYEQYFGPGTRLTVT.

This clonotype was counted at least ten times. The rearrangement uses TRBV29-1 and TRBJ1-1, with a tentative D call TRBD1 (6 bases). Trimming took 6 bases from V and 1 from J, leaving 15 bases between them. In germline, CDR1 is SQVTM, CDR2 ANQGSEA. The CDR3 totals 14 residues. The CDR3 sequence is CSVLTRQANTEAFF. The CDR3 DNA reads as TGCAGCGTCTTGACGAGACAGGCGAACACTGAAGCTTTCTTT.

The chain combines TRBV2 with TRBJ2-5, with TRBD2 as a possible D gene (6 bases). Trimming took off 3 bases at V and 5 bases at J, with 25 bases between the two ends. In germline, CDR1 is SNHLY, CDR2 FYNNEI. The CDR3 has 18 amino acids. The CDR3 spells CASSDRVYTGSIGETQYF. As DNA, the CDR3 is TGTGCCAGCAGTGACAGGGTTTACACCGGGAGTATAGGCGAGACCCAGTACTTC. Looking up the rest from reference TRBV2 and TRBJ2-5 gives the full variable domain: EPEVTQTPSHQVTQMGQEVILRCVPISNHLYFYWYRQILGQKVEFLVSFYNNEISEKSEIFDDQFSVERPDGSNFTLKIRSTKLEDSAMYFCASSDRVYTGSIGETQYFGPGTRLLVL.

The V and J genes are TRBV7-9 and TRBJ1-3, with unresolved D. The CDR3 is made up of 16 amino acids. The V gene's germline CDR1 is SEHNR and CDR2 FQNEAQ (reference sequence). V shed 8 bases and J shed 1 base, with 18 bases lying between them. The CDR3 region has the DNA TGTGCCAGCTCACCAACGCCAGGTACTTCTGGAAACACCATATATTTT. Translating gives CASSPTPGTSGNTIYF.

There are many counts of this clonotype. The chain combines TRBV19 with TRBJ1-1; 8 bases match TRBD1. Trimming at V came to 7 bases and at J to 1 base, leaving 5 bases not matched to a gene. The V gene's germline CDR1 is LNHDA and CDR2 SQIVND (reference sequence). The CDR3 has 14 amino acids. The CDR3 protein is CASTVTGANTEAFF. Here the CDR3 DNA reads TGTGCCAGTACTGTGACAGGGGCGAACACTGAAGCTTTCTTT. The entire variable domain, with the rest obtained from reference TRBV19 and TRBJ1-1, is as follows: DGGITQSPKYLFRKEGQNVTLSCEQNLNHDAMYWYRQDPGQGLRLIYYSQIVNDFQKGDIAEGYSVSREKKESFPLTVTSAQKNPTAFYLCASTVTGANTEAFFGQGTRLTVV.